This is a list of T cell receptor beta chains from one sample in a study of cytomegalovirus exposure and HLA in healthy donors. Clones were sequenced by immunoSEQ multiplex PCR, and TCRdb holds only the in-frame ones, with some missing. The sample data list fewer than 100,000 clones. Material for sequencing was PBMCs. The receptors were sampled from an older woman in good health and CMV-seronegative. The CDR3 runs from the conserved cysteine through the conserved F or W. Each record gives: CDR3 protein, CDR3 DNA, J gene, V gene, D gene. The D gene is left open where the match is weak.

CDR3: CAISEWDPGAGELFF; DNA: TGTGCCATCAGTGAATGGGACCCGGGGGCCGGGGAGCTGTTTTTT; J: TRBJ2-2; V: TRBV10-3; D: NA
CDR3: CASRGEDTYEQYF; DNA: TGTGCCAGTAGGGGGGAGGATACCTACGAGCAGTACTTC; J: TRBJ2-7; V: TRBV19; D: NA
CDR3: CSVEGLPGQGGNTGELFF; DNA: TGCAGCGTTGAAGGTCTCCCGGGACAGGGCGGGAACACCGGGGAGCTGTTTTTT; J: TRBJ2-2; V: TRBV29-1; D: TRBD1
CDR3: CASSLTRRSSYEQYF; DNA: TGTGCCAGCAGCCTCACTAGGAGGAGCTCCTACGAGCAGTACTTC; J: TRBJ2-7; V: TRBV11-2; D: NA
CDR3: CASSEVEYYEQYF; DNA: TGTGCCAGCAGTGAAGTCGAGTACTACGAGCAGTACTTC; J: TRBJ2-7; V: TRBV2; D: NA
CDR3: CASRSSRQGVYEQYF; DNA: TGTGCCAGCAGATCGAGTCGGCAGGGGGTGTACGAGCAGTACTTC; J: TRBJ2-7; V: TRBV11-2; D: TRBD1
CDR3: CASSQIDRVVQAFF; DNA: TGTGCCAGCAGTCAAATCGACAGGGTGGTACAAGCTTTCTTT; J: TRBJ1-1; V: TRBV5-5; D: TRBD1
CDR3: CASIAAQGRNTEAFF; DNA: TGCGCCAGCATCGCGGCCCAGGGGCGGAACACTGAAGCTTTCTTT; J: TRBJ1-1; V: TRBV5-1; D: NA
CDR3: CASSLRLGQGLAEQYF; DNA: TGTGCCAGCAGCTTAAGGTTGGGACAGGGGTTGGCCGAGCAGTACTTC; J: TRBJ2-7; V: TRBV11-2; D: TRBD1
CDR3: CASSPGTGRYEQYF; DNA: TGTGCCAGCAGCCCCGGGACAGGGAGATACGAGCAGTACTTC; J: TRBJ2-7; V: TRBV7-9; D: TRBD1
CDR3: CASSTSGGTDTQYF; DNA: TGTGCCAGCAGTACGAGCGGGGGGACAGATACGCAGTATTTT; J: TRBJ2-3; V: TRBV28; D: TRBD2
CDR3: CASSLLAYEQYF; DNA: TGTGCCAGCAGTTTATTAGCCTACGAGCAGTACTTC; J: TRBJ2-7; V: TRBV28; D: NA
CDR3: CASSMPGYGNQPQHF; DNA: TGTGCCAGTAGTATGCCAGGGTATGGCAATCAGCCCCAGCATTTT; J: TRBJ1-5; V: TRBV19; D: NA
CDR3: CASSPQVGASGIYEQFF; DNA: TGTGCCAGCAGTCCGCAGGTGGGGGCTAGCGGGATATATGAGCAGTTCTTC; J: TRBJ2-1; V: TRBV28; D: TRBD2
CDR3: CASSGIAGPGNEQFF; DNA: TGTGCCAGCAGCGGAATAGCGGGACCTGGGAATGAGCAGTTCTTC; J: TRBJ2-1; V: TRBV9; D: TRBD2
CDR3: CASSLQAYTDTQYF; DNA: TGTGCCAGCAGTTTACAGGCTTACACAGATACGCAGTATTTT; J: TRBJ2-3; V: TRBV28; D: NA
CDR3: CASSLTGPGLYNEQFF; DNA: TGTGCCAGCAGCTTAACCGGACCGGGACTCTACAATGAGCAGTTCTTC; J: TRBJ2-1; V: TRBV11-3; D: NA
CDR3: CASSPLTGGHDTQYF; DNA: TGTGCCAGCTCACCACTGACAGGGGGTCACGATACGCAGTATTTT; J: TRBJ2-3; V: TRBV18; D: TRBD1
CDR3: CASSLSASGSTDTQYF; DNA: TGTGCCAGCAGTTTATCAGCTAGCGGGAGCACAGATACGCAGTATTTT; J: TRBJ2-3; V: TRBV28; D: TRBD2
CDR3: CASSYEGDQETQYF; DNA: TGTGCCAGCAGTTACGAGGGGGACCAAGAGACCCAGTACTTC; J: TRBJ2-5; V: TRBV6-5; D: NA
CDR3: CASRLTGGLWNEQFF; DNA: TGTGCCAGTAGACTTACAGGGGGCCTATGGAATGAGCAGTTCTTC; J: TRBJ2-1; V: TRBV19; D: TRBD1
CDR3: CSAYRENIQYF; DNA: TGCAGTGCTTACAGGGAAAACATTCAGTACTTC; J: TRBJ2-4; V: TRBV20-1; D: NA
CDR3: CASSGGLSYEQYF; DNA: TGTGCCAGCTCAGGGGGCCTCTCCTACGAGCAGTACTTC; J: TRBJ2-7; V: TRBV19; D: TRBD1